This entry lists 29 T cell receptor beta chains sequenced from one sample in a study of blood T cell repertoires in COVID-19. Some clones are missing from TCRdb's copy, which holds only in-frame ones; the method was immunoSEQ multiplex PCR. The sample shows 180,000 or so clones, approximately 83% of them seen only once. Material: PBMCs or T cells enriched from blood (not recorded which). The receptors come from a woman aged 55-70 years who had recovered from COVID-19.

The gene calls are TRBV2 and TRBJ2-3; 7 bases are shared with TRBD1. The junction had 7 bases not matched to a gene; V was cut back by 6 bases and J by 1 base. The CDR3 runs to 15 residues. Germline V CDR1 and CDR2: SNHLY, FYNNEI. The CDR3: CASRDHQGGTDTQYF. Written as DNA, the CDR3 is TGTGCCAGCAGAGATCACCAGGGGGGCACAGATACGCAGTATTTT.

This clone was detected many times. Other DNA sequences in this specimen translate into the identical CDR3. The chain joins TRBV29-1 to TRBJ2-6; D is uncertain. From germline, CDR1 is SQVTM and CDR2 ANQGSEA. Deletions cut 6 bases from V and 1 base from J, with 7 bases between. This CDR3 has 13 amino acids. The CDR3 DNA follows: TGCAGCGTCGCTAGGTCTGGGGCCAACGTCCTGACTTTC. Protein: CSVARSGANVLTF.

The chain recombines TRBV11-2 with TRBJ2-7; weak D call: TRBD2 (5 bases). Germline CDR1 SGHAT, CDR2 FQNNGV. The CDR3 is 14 amino acids. V lost 1 base to trimming and J lost 4 bases, with 11 bases between them. This chain's CDR3 is CASSLGLYSYEQYF. The CDR3 nucleotides read TGTGCCAGCAGCTTAGGACTATACAGTTACGAGCAGTACTTC.

This rearrangement joins TRBV5-1 to TRBJ1-4, with 8 bases aligning to TRBD1. CDR3 length: 15 residues. Per the germline V gene, CDR1 is SGHRS and CDR2 is YFSETQ. V lost 7 bases to trimming and J lost 2 bases; unmatched junction nucleotides: 7. For the CDR3, the DNA is TGCGCCAGCTCCTCAGGGGGCCGGACTAATGAAAAACTGTTTTTT. Its translation: CASSSGGRTNEKLFF.

The rearrangement uses TRBV4-2 and TRBJ2-6; D might be TRBD2 (6 bases). V dropped 4 bases and J dropped 0 bases, with 19 bases sitting between them. The CDR3 loop spans 19 amino acids. Germline-derived CDR1 and CDR2 are LGHNA and YNFKEQ. CDR3 in DNA: TGTGCCAGCAGCCTGCCTCCGGGACTTACTGACTCTGGGGCCAACGTCCTGACTTTC. Translation gives CASSLPPGLTDSGANVLTF.

The CDR3 here is CATSRDWGQWSGQYF. Here the CDR3 DNA reads TGTGCCACCAGCAGAGATTGGGGACAGTGGTCTGGGCAGTACTTC. The chain couples TRBV15 to TRBJ2-7; TRBD1 matches 7 bases. V was pared by 0 bases and J by 9 bases, with 11 bases of the junction left unmatched. Germline lookup yields CDR1 LNHNV and CDR2 YYDKDF (reference sequence). The CDR3 is 15 amino acids. Looking up the rest from reference TRBV15 and TRBJ2-7 gives the full variable domain: DAMVIQNPRYQVTQFGKPVTLSCSQTLNHNVMYWYQQKSSQAPKLLFHYYDKDFNNEADTPDNFQSRRPNTSFCFLDIRSPGLGDTAMYLCATSRDWGQWSGQYFGPGTRLTVT.

V gene TRBV28 combines with J gene TRBJ1-2, with D maybe TRBD1 (6 bases). Germline V gene lookup returns CDR1 MDHEN and CDR2 SYDVKM. The CDR3 runs to 14 residues. V lost 6 bases to trimming and J lost 8 bases, with 19 bases between them. Here the CDR3 reads CASRTSPGQRGYTF. DNA for the CDR3: TGTGCCAGCAGAACTTCTCCGGGACAAAGAGGCTACACCTTC.

This rearrangement joins TRBV3-1 (or the pseudogene TRBV3-2) to TRBJ1-2; 7 bases map to TRBD1. With 7 bases clipped from V and 5 bases from J, the junction kept 10 bases outside the gene matches. Germline V CDR1 and CDR2: LGHDT, YNNKEL (reference sequence). The CDR3 runs 14 residues. CDR3 nucleotide sequence: TGTGCCAGCAACTCTCCCGGGACAGCGTATGGCTACACCTTC. It specifies CASNSPGTAYGYTF.

This chain uses TRBV3-1 (or the pseudogene TRBV3-2) with TRBJ2-7; D may be TRBD2 (6 bases). This CDR3 is 15 amino acids long. CDR1 is LGHDT, CDR2 YNNKEL, per germline (reference sequence). Trimming took 1 base from V and 3 from J, leaving 13 bases between them. The CDR3 spells CASSQGDWLFYEQYF. CDR3 DNA sequence: TGTGCCAGCAGCCAAGGGGACTGGCTATTCTACGAGCAGTACTTC.

The rearrangement uses TRBV18 and TRBJ2-2; no clear D gene. V was clipped by 0 bases and J by 0 bases, with 5 bases between them. There are 15 residues in the CDR3. Per germline, CDR1 KGHSH and CDR2 LQKENI. CDR3 sequence reads: CASSPPNTNTGELFF. DNA of the CDR3: TGTGCCAGCTCACCACCCAACACGAACACCGGGGAGCTGTTTTTT.

This chain uses TRBV9 with TRBJ2-3; the match to TRBD1 covers 7 bases. This CDR3 is 15 amino acids long. V gave up 0 bases and J gave up 3 bases; unmatched junction bases: 4. Per the germline V gene, CDR1 is SGDLS and CDR2 is YYNGEE. In DNA, the CDR3 is TGTGCCAGCAGCGTAGTAGGGGGCGAGACAGATACGCAGTATTTT. Protein product: CASSVVGGETDTQYF.

The V and J genes are TRBV3-1 (or the pseudogene TRBV3-2) and TRBJ2-3; D unclear. The CDR3 has 15 residues. V gave up 0 bases and J gave up 6 bases, with 13 bases separating them. Germline V gives CDR1 LGHDT, CDR2 YNNKEL (reference sequence). The CDR3 bases are TGTGCCAGCAGCCAAGATCCGATAGTTAGTGATACGCAGTATTTT. It translates to CASSQDPIVSDTQYF.

The chain employs TRBV24-1 and TRBJ2-1; D ambiguous. The CDR3 extends over 14 amino acids. Germline V gene sequence: CDR1 KGHDR, CDR2 SFDVKD. The V end was cut by 0 bases, the J end by 5 bases, with 7 bases between. Here the CDR3 DNA reads TGTGCCACCAGTGATTTGCCCCCAGACAATGAGCAGTTCTTC. It is translated as CATSDLPPDNEQFF.

The rearrangement joins TRBV10-1 to TRBJ2-3; TRBD2 matches 7 bases. The germline V gene encodes CDR1 WNHNN and CDR2 SYGVQD (reference sequence). Trimming at V came to 4 bases and at J to 4 bases, leaving 11 bases not matched to a gene. CDR3 length equals 16 residues. CDR3 protein: CASSVSSGVMPDTQYF. Here the CDR3 DNA reads TGCGCCAGCAGTGTATCCAGCGGGGTTATGCCAGATACGCAGTATTTT.

This chain connects TRBV7-3 to TRBJ2-1; D call uncertain. The CDR3 is 13 residues long. Germline values: CDR1 SGHTA, CDR2 FQGTGA. The ends were cut back, 2 bases at V and 7 bases at J, with 9 bases in the middle. CDR3 DNA sequence: TGTGCCAGCAGCTTATGGGCGCAAAATGAGCAGTTCTTC. Translated, it gives CASSLWAQNEQFF. Based on the CDR3 plus reference TRBV7-3 and TRBJ2-1, the full variable domain is GAGVSQTPSNKVTEKGKYVELRCDPISGHTALYWYRQSLGQGPEFLIYFQGTGAADDSGLPNDRFFAVRPEGSVSTLKIQRTERGDSAVYLCASSLWAQNEQFFGPGTRLTVL.

V gene TRBV19 combines with J gene TRBJ1-3; D unclear. V lost 3 bases and J 0 bases, leaving 15 bases between the germline ends. Looked up from germline, CDR1 is LNHDA and CDR2 is SQIVND (reference sequence). This CDR3 has 17 residues. CDR3 in amino acids: CASSIDLRVLSGNTIYF. CDR3 nucleotide sequence: TGTGCCAGTAGTATCGACTTGAGGGTCCTCTCTGGAAACACCATATATTTT.

This chain joins TRBV10-3 and TRBJ1-4, with 7 bases fitting TRBD1. The trim removed 2 bases at V and 5 bases at J, leaving 14 bases unmatched. The CDR3 covers 18 residues. CDR1 is ENHRY, CDR2 SYGVKD, per germline. CDR3 coding DNA: TGTGCCATCAGTGAGACCACAAGGGGACAGCTCGGGAATGAAAAACTGTTTTTT. Amino acid sequence: CAISETTRGQLGNEKLFF.

V is TRBV30 and J is TRBJ2-7, with 10 bases lining up with TRBD1. The CDR3 extends over 14 amino acids. Germline CDR1 GTSNPN, CDR2 SVGIG (reference sequence). Unmatched junction bases numbered 4, after V lost 2 bases and J lost 3 bases. The CDR3 region has the DNA TGTGCCTGGAGTTCGAGGACAGGGGGCTACGAGCAGTACTTC. Protein product: CAWSSRTGGYEQYF.

The V gene is TRBV5-4, the J gene TRBJ2-6; 16 bases agree with TRBD2. The CDR3 covers 20 residues. Germline CDR1 and CDR2: SGHNT and YYREEE (reference sequence). The V and J ends lost 3 bases and 0 bases, in that order; junction bases with no gene match: 6. Written as DNA, the CDR3 is TGTGCCAGCAGCTCTGGGACTAGCGGGGGGGTCCTCTCTGGGGCCAACGTCCTGACTTTC. It encodes CASSSGTSGGVLSGANVLTF.

V usage is TRBV28 and J usage is TRBJ2-7; TRBD1 aligns across 7 bases. V lost 5 bases, J lost 1 base, and 11 bases stayed unmatched. The germline gives CDR1 MDHEN, CDR2 SYDVKM. This CDR3 has 16 residues. This CDR3 is CASSQPGQGDSYEQYF. For the CDR3, the DNA is TGTGCCAGCAGTCAGCCGGGGCAGGGGGATTCCTACGAGCAGTACTTC.

The chain is built from TRBV19 and TRBJ2-4; 7 bases map to TRBD1. V was clipped by 5 bases and J by 6 bases; unmatched bases: 4. This CDR3 comprises 13 residues. CDR1 is LNHDA, CDR2 SQIVND, per germline (reference sequence). This chain's CDR3 is CASSVKGANIQYF. The CDR3 coding sequence is TGTGCCAGTAGTGTCAAGGGGGCAAACATTCAGTACTTC.

The chain employs TRBV27 and TRBJ1-6; 7 bases are shared with TRBD1. CDR3 size: 14 residues. Trimming took 10 bases from V and 8 from J; bases not matched to a gene: 11. The germline V gene encodes CDR1 MNHEY and CDR2 SMNVEV (reference sequence). The CDR3 here is CATTSGDSYSPLHF. In DNA, the CDR3 is TGTGCCACCACCTCGGGGGACAGTTATTCACCCCTCCACTTT.

This clone was observed once. The V call is TRBV6-6, the J call TRBJ2-7; 9 bases agree with TRBD2. The V gene's germline CDR1 is MNHNY and CDR2 SVGAGI (reference sequence). Unmatched junction bases numbered 9, after V lost 6 bases and J lost 3 bases. The CDR3 runs 15 residues. For the CDR3, the DNA is TGTGCCAGCAGACATCCTAGCGGGACCGTCTACGAGCAGTACTTC. Amino acid sequence: CASRHPSGTVYEQYF.

This clone was recorded a few times. The chain couples TRBV5-1 to TRBJ2-2; D may be TRBD2 (6 bases). V was clipped by 7 bases and J by 6 bases, with 13 bases between them. This CDR3 region has 13 residues. CDR1 is SGHRS and CDR2 is YFSETQ in the germline V gene. CDR3: CASRDGDSGELFF. CDR3 in DNA: TGCGCCAGCCGGGACGGGGACTCCGGGGAGCTGTTTTTT.

This clone is a singleton in its sample. The chain has TRBV9 and TRBJ2-1; D possibly corresponds to TRBD2 (5 bases). Between the trimmed V and J ends, which lost 3 bases and 1 base, there was a span of 11 bases. This CDR3 spans 15 amino acids. The germline CDR1 and CDR2 sequences are SGDLS and YYNGEE. CDR3: CASSAGLFSYNEQFF. Written as DNA, the CDR3 is TGTGCCAGCAGCGCCGGACTTTTTTCCTACAATGAGCAGTTCTTC.

V usage is TRBV7-9 and J usage is TRBJ2-3; D is perhaps TRBD2 (6 bases). The germline gives CDR1 SEHNR, CDR2 FQNEAQ (reference sequence). This CDR3 region has 15 residues. The germline V and J ends were trimmed by 5 bases and 8 bases, with 20 bases remaining between them. This chain's CDR3 is CASSTYPGGAFTQYF. In DNA form, the CDR3 reads TGTGCCAGCAGCACTTACCCCGGGGGTGCGTTTACGCAGTATTTT.

J is TRBJ1-3 and V is TRBV3-1 (or the pseudogene TRBV3-2); 7 bases map to TRBD1. The V and J ends lost 4 bases and 3 bases, in that order; junction bases with no gene match: 3. The germline V gene has CDR1 LGHDT and CDR2 YNNKEL (reference sequence). The CDR3 runs to 14 residues. Here the CDR3 DNA reads TGTGCCAGCAGCCGGGACAGCCATGGAAACACCATATATTTT. It translates to CASSRDSHGNTIYF.

This clone was observed once. The V and J genes are TRBV15 and TRBJ1-1, with D unclear. V was trimmed by 4 bases and J by 1 base, leaving 13 bases between them. Germline V gene data show CDR1 as LNHNV and CDR2 as YYDKDF (reference sequence). CDR3 length equals 15 residues. CDR3 coding DNA: TGTGCCACCAGCAACCAGGTCAGAGCGAACACTGAAGCTTTCTTT. Translation: CATSNQVRANTEAFF.

The chain employs TRBV5-1 and TRBJ2-2; TRBD2 might be the D (5 bases). Per the germline V gene, CDR1 is SGHRS and CDR2 is YFSETQ. Trimming left V 5 bases short and J 5 bases short, with 13 bases between. CDR3 length: 14 amino acids. The CDR3 DNA follows: TGCGCCAGCAGTTCGACTCAGCGGACCGGGGAGCTGTTTTTT. This encodes CASSSTQRTGELFF. Full variable domain (missing parts from reference TRBV5-1 and TRBJ2-2): KAGVTQTPRYLIKTRGQQVTLSCSPISGHRSVSWYQQTPGQGLQFLFEYFSETQRNKGNFPGRFSGRQFSNSRSEMNVSTLELGDSALYLCASSSTQRTGELFFGEGSRLTVL.